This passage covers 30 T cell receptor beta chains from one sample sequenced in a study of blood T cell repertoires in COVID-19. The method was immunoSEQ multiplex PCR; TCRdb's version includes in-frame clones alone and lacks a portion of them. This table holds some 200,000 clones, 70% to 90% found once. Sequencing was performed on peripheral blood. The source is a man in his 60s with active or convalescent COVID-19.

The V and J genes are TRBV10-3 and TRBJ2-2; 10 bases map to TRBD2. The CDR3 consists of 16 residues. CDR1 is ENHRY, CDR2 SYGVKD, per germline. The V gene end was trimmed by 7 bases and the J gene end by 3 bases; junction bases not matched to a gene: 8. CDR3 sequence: CAINTRTSGDTGELFF. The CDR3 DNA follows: TGTGCCATCAACACCAGGACTAGCGGAGACACCGGGGAGCTGTTTTTT.

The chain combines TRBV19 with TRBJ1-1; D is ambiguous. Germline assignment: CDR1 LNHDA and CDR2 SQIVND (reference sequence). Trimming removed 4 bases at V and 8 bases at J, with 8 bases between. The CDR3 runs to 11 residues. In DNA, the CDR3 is TGTGCCAGTAGTAGTGCAGGAGAAGCTTTCTTT. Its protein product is CASSSAGEAFF.

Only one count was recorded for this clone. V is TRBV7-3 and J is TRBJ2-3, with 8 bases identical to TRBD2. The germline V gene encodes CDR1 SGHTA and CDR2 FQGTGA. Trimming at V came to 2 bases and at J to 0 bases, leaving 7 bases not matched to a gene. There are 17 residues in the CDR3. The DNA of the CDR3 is TGTGCCAGCAGCTTACAAGCGGGGGCTTCTAGCACAGATACGCAGTATTTT. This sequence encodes CASSLQAGASSTDTQYF.

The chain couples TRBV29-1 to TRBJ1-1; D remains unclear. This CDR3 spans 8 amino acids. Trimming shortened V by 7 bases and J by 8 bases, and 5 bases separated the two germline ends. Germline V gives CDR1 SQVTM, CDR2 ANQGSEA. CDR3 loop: CSASEAFF. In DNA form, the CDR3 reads TGCAGCGCGTCGGAAGCTTTCTTT.

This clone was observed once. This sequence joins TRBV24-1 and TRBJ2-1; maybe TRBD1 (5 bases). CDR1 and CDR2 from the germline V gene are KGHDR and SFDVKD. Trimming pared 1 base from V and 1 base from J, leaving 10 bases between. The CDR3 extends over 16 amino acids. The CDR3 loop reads CATSDFQGGSYNEQFF. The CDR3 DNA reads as TGTGCCACCAGTGATTTTCAGGGCGGATCCTACAATGAGCAGTTCTTC.

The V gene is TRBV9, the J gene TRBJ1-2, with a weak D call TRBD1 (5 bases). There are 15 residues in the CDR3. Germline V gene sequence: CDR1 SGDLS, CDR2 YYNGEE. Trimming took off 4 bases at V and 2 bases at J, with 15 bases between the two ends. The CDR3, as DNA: TGTGCCAGCAGCCCAAGCAGGGTGCCGAACTATGGCTACACCTTC. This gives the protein CASSPSRVPNYGYTF.

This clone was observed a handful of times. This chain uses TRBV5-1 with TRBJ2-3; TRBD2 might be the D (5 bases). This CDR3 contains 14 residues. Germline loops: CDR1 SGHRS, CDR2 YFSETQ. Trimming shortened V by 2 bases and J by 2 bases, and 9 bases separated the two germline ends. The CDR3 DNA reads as TGCGCCAGCAGCTTACTAGACCTCACAGATACGCAGTATTTT. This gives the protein CASSLLDLTDTQYF.

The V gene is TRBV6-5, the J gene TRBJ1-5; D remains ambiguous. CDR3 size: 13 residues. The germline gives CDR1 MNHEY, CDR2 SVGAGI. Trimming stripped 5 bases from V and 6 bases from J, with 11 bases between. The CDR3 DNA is TGTGCCAGCAGTCGGGATGCCGGTCAGCCCCAGCATTTT. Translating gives CASSRDAGQPQHF.

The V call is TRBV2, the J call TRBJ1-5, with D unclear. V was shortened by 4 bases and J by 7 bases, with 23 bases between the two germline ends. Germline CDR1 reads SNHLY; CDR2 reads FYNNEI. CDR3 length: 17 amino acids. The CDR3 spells CASSVQAPVATGQPQHF. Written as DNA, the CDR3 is TGTGCCAGCAGTGTGCAGGCCCCCGTTGCTACGGGGCAGCCCCAGCATTTT.

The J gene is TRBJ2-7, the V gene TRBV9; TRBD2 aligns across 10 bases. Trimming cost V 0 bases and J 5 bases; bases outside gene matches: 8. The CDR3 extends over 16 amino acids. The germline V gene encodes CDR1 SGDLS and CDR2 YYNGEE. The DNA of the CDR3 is TGTGCCAGCAGCGTAGCTACTGGTAGCGGGGGGCACGAGCAGTACTTC. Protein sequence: CASSVATGSGGHEQYF.

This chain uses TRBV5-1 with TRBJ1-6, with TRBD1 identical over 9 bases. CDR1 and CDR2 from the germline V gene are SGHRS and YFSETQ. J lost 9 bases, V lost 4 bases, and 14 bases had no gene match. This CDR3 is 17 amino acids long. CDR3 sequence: CASSPTTGGAGGSPLHF. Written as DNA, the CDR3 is TGCGCCAGCAGCCCCACAACAGGGGGCGCCGGGGGTTCACCCCTCCACTTT.

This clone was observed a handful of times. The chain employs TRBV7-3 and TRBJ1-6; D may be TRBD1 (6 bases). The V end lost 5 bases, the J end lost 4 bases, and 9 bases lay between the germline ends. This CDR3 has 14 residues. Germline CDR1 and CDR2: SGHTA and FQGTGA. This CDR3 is CASSARGYNSPLHF. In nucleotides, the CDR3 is TGTGCCAGCAGCGCCAGGGGTTATAATTCACCCCTCCACTTT.

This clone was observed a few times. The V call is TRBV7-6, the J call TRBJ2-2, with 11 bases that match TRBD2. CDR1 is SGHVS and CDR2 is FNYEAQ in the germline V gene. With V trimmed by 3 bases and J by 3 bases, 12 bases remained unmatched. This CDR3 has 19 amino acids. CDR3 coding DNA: TGTGCCAGCAGCTTGGAGGGCGTGGCTAGCGGGGGGTACACCGGGGAGCTGTTTTTT. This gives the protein CASSLEGVASGGYTGELFF.

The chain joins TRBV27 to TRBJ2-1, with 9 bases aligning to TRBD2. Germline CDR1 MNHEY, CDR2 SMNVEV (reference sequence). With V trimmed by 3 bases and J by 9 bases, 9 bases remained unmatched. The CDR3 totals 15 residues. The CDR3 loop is CASSFERGAQSEQFF. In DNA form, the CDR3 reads TGTGCCAGCAGTTTTGAGCGGGGGGCCCAAAGTGAGCAGTTCTTC.

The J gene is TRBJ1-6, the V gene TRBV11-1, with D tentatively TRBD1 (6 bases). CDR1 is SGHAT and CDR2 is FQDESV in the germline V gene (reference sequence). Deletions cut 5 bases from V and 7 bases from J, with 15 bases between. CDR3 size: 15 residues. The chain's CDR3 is CASSGGGVVNSPLHF. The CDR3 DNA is TGTGCCAGCAGCGGAGGGGGGGTAGTGAATTCACCCCTCCACTTT. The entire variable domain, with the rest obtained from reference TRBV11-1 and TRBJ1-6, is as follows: EAEVAQSPRYKITEKSQAVAFWCDPISGHATLYWYRQILGQGPELLVQFQDESVVDDSQLPKDRFSAERLKGVDSTLKIQPAELGDSAMYLCASSGGGVVNSPLHFGNGTRLTVT.

CDR3 nucleotides: TGTGCCAGCAGTTCGTCGGGGGGCATCGAGACCCAGTACTTC. This encodes CASSSSGGIETQYF. The chain combines TRBV11-2 with TRBJ2-5, with D tentatively TRBD2 (7 bases). Germline V gene data show CDR1 as SGHAT and CDR2 as FQNNGV. The CDR3 consists of 14 residues. Trimming removed 6 bases at V and 5 bases at J, with 16 bases between. The full variable domain, completed using reference TRBV11-2 and TRBJ2-5, is EAGVAQSPRYKIIEKRQSVAFWCNPISGHATLYWYQQILGQGPKLLIQFQNNGVVDDSQLPKDRFSAERLKGVDSTLKIQPAKLEDSAVYLCASSSSGGIETQYFGPGTRLLVL.

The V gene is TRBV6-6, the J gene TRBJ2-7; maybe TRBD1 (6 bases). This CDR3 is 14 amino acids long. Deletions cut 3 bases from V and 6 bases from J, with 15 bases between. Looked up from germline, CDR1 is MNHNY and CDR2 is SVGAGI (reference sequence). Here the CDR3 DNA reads TGTGCCAGCAGTTATGATCAGGGGCGGTCCGAGCAGTACTTC. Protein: CASSYDQGRSEQYF.

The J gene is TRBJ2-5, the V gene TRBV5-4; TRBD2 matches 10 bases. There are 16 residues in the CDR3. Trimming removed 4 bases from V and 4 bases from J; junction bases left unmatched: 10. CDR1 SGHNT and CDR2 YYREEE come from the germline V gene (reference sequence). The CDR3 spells CASSPKSGGAGETQYF. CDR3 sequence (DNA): TGTGCCAGCAGCCCAAAGAGCGGGGGGGCCGGAGAGACCCAGTACTTC.

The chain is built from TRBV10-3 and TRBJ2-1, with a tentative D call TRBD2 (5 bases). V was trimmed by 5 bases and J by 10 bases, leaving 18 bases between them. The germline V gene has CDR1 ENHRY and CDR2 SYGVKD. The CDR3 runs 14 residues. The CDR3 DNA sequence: TGTGCCATCAGTCCCACCCTACTAGTTCGCGAGCAGTTCTTC. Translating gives CAISPTLLVREQFF.

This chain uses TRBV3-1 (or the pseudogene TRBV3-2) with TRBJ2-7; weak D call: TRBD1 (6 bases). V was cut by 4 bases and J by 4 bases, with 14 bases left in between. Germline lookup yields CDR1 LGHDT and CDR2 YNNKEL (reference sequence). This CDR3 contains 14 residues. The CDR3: CASSRSLDSYEQYF. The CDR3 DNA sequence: TGTGCCAGCAGCCGAAGCCTGGACAGTTACGAGCAGTACTTC.

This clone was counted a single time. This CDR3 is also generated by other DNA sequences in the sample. The CDR3 is CASSSGGGETQYF. The CDR3 DNA reads TGCGCCAGCAGCTCCGGGGGAGGGGAGACCCAGTACTTC. V and J are TRBV5-1 and TRBJ2-5; 7 bases line up with TRBD2. The CDR3 extends over 13 amino acids. In germline, CDR1 is SGHRS, CDR2 YFSETQ. V shed 3 bases, J shed 5 bases, and the junction held 4 bases outside the gene matches.

The CDR3 DNA follows: TGCGCCAGCAGCTGGCGGCGAGACACCGGGGAGCTGTTTTTT. Translating gives CASSWRRDTGELFF. The chain combines TRBV5-1 with TRBJ2-2; D remains ambiguous. The CDR3 consists of 14 residues. V was clipped by 3 bases and J by 3 bases, with 9 bases between them. CDR1 SGHRS and CDR2 YFSETQ come from the germline V gene.

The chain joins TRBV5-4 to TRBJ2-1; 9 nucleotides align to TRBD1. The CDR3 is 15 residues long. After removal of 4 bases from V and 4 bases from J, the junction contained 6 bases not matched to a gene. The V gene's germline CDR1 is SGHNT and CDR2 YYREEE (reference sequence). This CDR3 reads CASSPGTGLYNEQFF. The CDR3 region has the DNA TGTGCCAGCAGCCCTGGGACAGGGTTGTACAATGAGCAGTTCTTC.

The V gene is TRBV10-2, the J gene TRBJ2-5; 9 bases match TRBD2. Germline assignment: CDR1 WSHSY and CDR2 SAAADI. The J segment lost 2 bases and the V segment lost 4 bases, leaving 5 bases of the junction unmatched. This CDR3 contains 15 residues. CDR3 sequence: CASSGRAGGQETQYF. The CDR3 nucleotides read TGCGCCAGCAGTGGCCGGGCGGGGGGGCAAGAGACCCAGTACTTC.

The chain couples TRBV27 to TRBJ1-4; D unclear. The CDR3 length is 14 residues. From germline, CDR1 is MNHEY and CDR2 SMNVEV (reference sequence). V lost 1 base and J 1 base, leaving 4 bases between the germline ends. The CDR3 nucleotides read TGTGCCAGCAGTTTATACGGAACTAATGAAAAACTGTTTTTT. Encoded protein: CASSLYGTNEKLFF.

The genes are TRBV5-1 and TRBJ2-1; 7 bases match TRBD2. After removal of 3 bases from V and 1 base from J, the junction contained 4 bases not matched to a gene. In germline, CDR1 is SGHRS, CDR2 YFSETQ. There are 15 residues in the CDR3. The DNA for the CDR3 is TGCGCCAGCAGCTCCACAGCGGGGTCCTACAATGAGCAGTTCTTC. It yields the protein CASSSTAGSYNEQFF.

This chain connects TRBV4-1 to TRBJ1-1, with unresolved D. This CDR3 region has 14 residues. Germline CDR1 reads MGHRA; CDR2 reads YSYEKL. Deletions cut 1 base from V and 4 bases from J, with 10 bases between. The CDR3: CASSQVPRGTEAFF. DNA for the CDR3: TGCGCCAGCAGCCAAGTCCCCCGAGGCACTGAAGCTTTCTTT.

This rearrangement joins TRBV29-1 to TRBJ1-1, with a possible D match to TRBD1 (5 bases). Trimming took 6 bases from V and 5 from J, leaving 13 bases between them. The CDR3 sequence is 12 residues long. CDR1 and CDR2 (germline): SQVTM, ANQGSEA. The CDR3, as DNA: TGCAGCGTCGGAGGGGCTGGGACTGAAGCTTTCTTT. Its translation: CSVGGAGTEAFF.

CDR3 nucleotide sequence: TGTGCCAGCAGTATACAGGGTGACTATGGCTACACCTTC. Protein sequence: CASSIQGDYGYTF. This chain uses TRBV27 with TRBJ1-2, with a possible D match to TRBD1 (6 bases). Trimming took 5 bases from V and 3 from J, leaving 10 bases between them. Germline V CDR1 and CDR2: MNHEY, SMNVEV (reference sequence). The CDR3 extends over 13 amino acids.

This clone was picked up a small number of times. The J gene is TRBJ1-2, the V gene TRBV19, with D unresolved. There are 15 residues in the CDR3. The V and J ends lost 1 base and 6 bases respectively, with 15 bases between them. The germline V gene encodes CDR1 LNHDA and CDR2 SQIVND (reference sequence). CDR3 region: CASSIGPTRGHGYTF. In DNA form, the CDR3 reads TGTGCCAGTAGTATAGGTCCCACTCGGGGTCATGGCTACACCTTC.